The sequence of this T cell receptor (beta chain) was determined in a study of a mutant IDH1 vaccine in newly diagnosed glioma. Data came from immunoSEQ multiplex PCR; TCRdb stores just in-frame clones and leaves some out. The data contain 50,000 to 65,000 clones, roughly 87% of them singletons. The time point here: week 47, end of study. The vaccine gave 300 ug of a 20-mer mutant IDH1 peptide subcutaneously per dose. The patients received vaccinations eight times, in weeks 1, 3, 5, 7, 11, 15, 19 and 23. After removal of 3 bases from V and 0 bases from J, the junction contained 5 bases not matched to a gene. From germline, CDR1 is ENHRY and CDR2 SYGVKD. This CDR3 comprises 17 residues. A word on this clone: Its antigen is unknown.

The sequencing used PBMCs, collected from a glioma patient whose treatment included an IDH1 peptide vaccine. The chain recombines TRBV10-3 with TRBJ2-7, with 13 nucleotides matching TRBD2. The TCR sequence derives from a woman in her forties or fifties with glioma. DNA for the CDR3: TGTGCCATCAGTGACTCCGGACTAGCGGGGGCCTCCTACGAGCAGTACTTC. Amino acids: CAISDSGLAGASYEQYF.